Listed below are T cell receptor beta chains from one sample, sequenced in a study of control samples from healthy donors and cancer patients. Here immunoSEQ multiplex PCR was the method, and the copy in TCRdb shows in-frame clones only, minus some. The table has around 75,000 clones, about 92% seen once. The specimen was blood. The receptors originated from a woman aged 60 to 75 in good health. The CDR3 runs from the conserved cysteine through the conserved F or W. A D gene is named only where the DNA matches it firmly. Not every row has a clone size; where given, it reads once, few, many or a size class.

NA	TRBV7-2	NA	TRBJ1-1	CASSLRGIGGNTEAFF	TGTGCCAGCAGCTTACGGGGGATCGGGGGGAACACTGAAGCTTTCTTT
NA	TRBV2	once	TRBJ1-5	CASSEGGGLGSQHF	TGTGCCAGCAGTGAAGGGGGCGGCCTTGGGTCCCAGCATTTT
TRBD2	TRBV7-8	NA	TRBJ2-7	CASSHRRLAGVPSYEQYF	TGTGCCAGCAGCCACCGACGACTAGCGGGAGTCCCCTCCTACGAGCAGTACTTC
NA	TRBV6-2/TRBV6-3	NA	TRBJ1-5	CASSQGTTVNQPQHF	TGTGCCAGCAGTCAGGGTACAACAGTCAATCAGCCCCAGCATTTT
NA	TRBV18	NA	TRBJ1-4	CASSPQGDNEKLFF	TGTGCCAGCTCACCACAGGGGGATAATGAAAAACTGTTTTTT
TRBD2	TRBV19	NA	TRBJ2-1	CASSIETAGAYNEQFF	TGTGCCAGTAGTATTGAGACAGCGGGAGCCTACAATGAGCAGTTCTTC
TRBD1	TRBV11-2	NA	TRBJ1-1	CASSSRQGLTEAFF	TGTGCCAGCAGCTCCAGACAGGGGCTCACTGAAGCTTTCTTT
NA	TRBV27	NA	TRBJ1-5	CASSGQFGQPQHF	TGTGCCAGCAGCGGACAGTTTGGACAGCCCCAGCATTTT
TRBD2	TRBV5-8	NA	TRBJ2-1	CASRQGLAGDNEQFF	TGTGCCAGCAGACAAGGACTAGCGGGAGACAATGAGCAGTTCTTC
TRBD1	TRBV7-8	NA	TRBJ1-5	CASSGGQGVSNQPQHF	TGTGCCAGCAGCGGAGGACAGGGGGTCAGCAATCAGCCCCAGCATTTT
TRBD2	TRBV5-1	NA	TRBJ2-1	CASSLETSGNNEQFF	TGCGCCAGCAGCTTGGAGACTAGCGGCAACAATGAGCAGTTCTTC
NA	TRBV4-1	NA	TRBJ2-3	CASSQESRGTQYF	TGCGCCAGCAGCCAAGAATCCAGGGGCACGCAGTATTTT
TRBD2	TRBV7-3	few	TRBJ2-1	CASSMREGRGNEQFF	TGTGCCAGCAGCATGCGGGAGGGCCGGGGCAATGAGCAGTTCTTC
TRBD1	TRBV2	NA	TRBJ1-4	CASGRQGAGEKLFF	TGTGCCAGCGGACGACAGGGGGCGGGCGAAAAACTGTTTTTT
NA	TRBV6-1	NA	TRBJ1-2	CASSEVAAGGYTF	TGTGCCAGCAGTGAAGTGGCAGCTGGGGGCTACACCTTC
TRBD1	TRBV2	NA	TRBJ2-4	CASSDRANIQYF	TGTGCCAGCAGCGACAGGGCAAACATTCAGTACTTC
NA	TRBV28	NA	TRBJ2-1	CASRETGLAWFF	TGTGCCAGCAGGGAAACTGGGCTAGCTTGGTTCTTC
TRBD1	TRBV6-5	NA	TRBJ1-2	CASSDRGYGYTF	TGTGCCAGCAGCGACAGGGGTTATGGCTACACCTTC
NA	TRBV6-5	NA	TRBJ2-2	CASSYSGVENTGELFF	TGTGCCAGCAGTTACTCAGGGGTGGAGAACACCGGGGAGCTGTTTTTT
NA	TRBV24-1	NA	TRBJ1-4	CATSDFGGEKLFF	TGTGCCACCAGTGATTTTGGGGGTGAAAAACTGTTTTTT
NA	TRBV10-3	NA	TRBJ2-1	CAIGGQNEQFF	TGTGCCATCGGGGGGCAGAATGAGCAGTTCTTC
NA	TRBV28	NA	TRBJ1-3	CASSFKSHTIYF	TGTGCCAGCAGTTTTAAGTCGCACACCATATATTTT
NA	TRBV19	NA	TRBJ2-5	CASSITASEKTQYF	TGTGCCAGTAGTATAACGGCTAGCGAGAAGACCCAGTACTTC
TRBD1	TRBV9	NA	TRBJ1-6	CASSLRDRNSPLHF	TGTGCCAGCAGCCTCCGGGACAGGAATTCACCCCTCCACTTT
TRBD1	TRBV27	NA	TRBJ1-6	CASSFGTANSPLHF	TGTGCCAGCAGTTTTGGGACAGCTAATTCACCCCTCCACTTT
TRBD2	TRBV28	NA	TRBJ2-2	CASIPTTSGNTGELFF	TGTGCCAGCATTCCCACGACTAGCGGGAACACCGGGGAGCTGTTTTTT
NA	TRBV27	NA	TRBJ1-2	CASSPREGYGYTF	TGTGCCAGCAGTCCCCGTGAAGGGTATGGCTACACCTTC
NA	TRBV29-1	NA	TRBJ2-3	CSVDRVATDTQYF	TGCAGCGTTGACAGGGTGGCGACAGATACGCAGTATTTT
TRBD2	TRBV5-1	NA	TRBJ2-7	CASSPGGSYEQYF	TGCGCCAGCAGCCCGGGGGGTTCCTACGAGCAGTACTTC
TRBD1	TRBV19	NA	TRBJ1-5	CASSIGQGRNQPQHF	TGTGCCAGTAGTATAGGACAGGGAAGAAATCAGCCCCAGCATTTT
NA	TRBV7-8	NA	TRBJ2-7	CASSLAEGGLSYEQYF	TGTGCCAGCAGCTTAGCGGAAGGGGGTCTATCCTACGAGCAGTACTTC
NA	TRBV6-5	NA	TRBJ1-5	CASSPGPGHQPQHF	TGTGCCAGCAGTCCGGGACCAGGACATCAGCCCCAGCATTTT
TRBD2	TRBV23-1	once	TRBJ2-2	CASSHPGRTANTSGANTGELFF	TGCGCCAGCAGTCACCCCGGACGGACAGCTAATACTAGCGGGGCGAACACCGGGGAGCTGTTTTTT
NA	TRBV12-3/TRBV12-4	NA	TRBJ1-1	CASSLSTEAFF	TGTGCCAGCAGTTTATCGACTGAAGCTTTCTTT
NA	TRBV6-5	NA	TRBJ1-2	CASAGGPGGYTF	TGTGCCAGCGCCGGAGGTCCGGGGGGCTACACCTTC
TRBD2	TRBV7-8	NA	TRBJ2-7	CASSLGGTSGSYEQYF	TGTGCCAGCAGCTTAGGAGGAACTAGCGGGAGTTACGAGCAGTACTTC
NA	TRBV28	few	TRBJ2-1	CASSFQTRNNNEQFF	TGTGCCAGCAGTTTCCAGACAAGAAACAACAATGAGCAGTTCTTC
TRBD2	TRBV30	NA	TRBJ2-1	CAWSVGTSGRGDNEQFF	TGTGCCTGGAGTGTTGGGACTAGCGGGAGAGGTGACAATGAGCAGTTCTTC
NA	TRBV6-5	NA	TRBJ1-2	CASSYSPFVDGYTF	TGTGCCAGCAGTTACTCCCCATTTGTCGACGGCTACACCTTC
NA	TRBV6-4	NA	TRBJ2-3	CASRQGESTDTQYF	TGTGCCAGCAGGCAGGGCGAAAGCACAGATACGCAGTATTTT
NA	TRBV5-1	NA	TRBJ1-1	CASSPNSGYATEAFF	TGCGCCAGCAGCCCGAATTCGGGCTACGCCACTGAAGCTTTCTTT